This T cell receptor beta chain was retrieved from a study of OX40 agonist ivuxolimab in advanced cancers. TCRdb's copy holds only in-frame clones and misses some; the assay was immunoSEQ multiplex PCR. The data hold tens of thousands of clones, with around 88% observed a single time. The table lists this clone with a count of one. Its target is unknown. The study, taken as a whole, reports: Doses of 0.1 to 3.0 mg/kg were accompanied by clonal expansion of CD4+ and CD8+ blood T cells by week 6.

Trimming took 9 bases from V and 1 from J, leaving 12 bases between them. The germline V gene encodes CDR1 ENHRY and CDR2 SYGVKD. The CDR3 has 14 amino acids. Specimen: CD4+ or CD8+ T cells sorted from blood, collected in a trial of the OX40 agonist ivuxolimab. This rearrangement joins TRBV10-3 to TRBJ2-2, with D possibly matching TRBD2 (5 bases). This sequence originates from an adult with an advanced solid tumor such as melanoma, head and neck, liver or kidney cancer. The CDR3 loop is CAISGGMNTGELFF. The DNA of the CDR3 is TGTGCCATTTCTGGAGGAATGAACACCGGGGAGCTGTTTTTT.